A selection of T cell receptor beta chains follows, all from one sample in a study of blood T cell repertoires in COVID-19. TCRdb's table, derived via immunoSEQ multiplex PCR, lists solely in-frame clones and lacks some. The profile covers approximately 380,000 clones, with just over 90% appearing a single time and 0.7% to 0.95% taken by the ten largest. The sequenced material came from PBMCs or T cells enriched from blood (not recorded which). These receptors all come from a woman aged 40-49 years who had been exposed to COVID-19. CDR3s include the opening cysteine and the closing phenylalanine or tryptophan. D genes are given only for firm matches. Not all rows give a size; the values are once, few, many and, for expanded clones, a class.

>TRBD1|TRBJ2-5|TRBV5-4|NA
CASSPSTGPAQETQYF
TGTGCCAGCAGCCCCTCGACAGGGCCCGCGCAAGAGACCCAGTACTTC
>TRBD1|TRBJ2-5|TRBV9|NA
CASNLQGGRETQYF
TGTGCCAGCAATTTACAGGGGGGCCGAGAGACCCAGTACTTC
>TRBD1|TRBJ1-1|TRBV5-1|NA
CASSPGQGANLLNTEAFF
TGCGCCAGCAGCCCGGGACAGGGGGCTAACCTACTGAACACTGAAGCTTTCTTT
>NA|TRBJ1-4|TRBV27|NA
CASSFRTNEKLFF
TGTGCCAGCAGTTTCAGGACTAATGAAAAACTGTTTTTT
>TRBD1|TRBJ2-7|TRBV18|NA
CASSQKVGQGPTEQYF
TGTGCCAGCTCACAAAAAGTGGGACAGGGGCCCACCGAGCAGTACTTC
>TRBD1|TRBJ1-3|TRBV7-9|NA
CASSLEGAPGNTIYF
TGTGCCAGCAGCTTAGAGGGGGCTCCAGGAAACACCATATATTTT
>NA|TRBJ1-1|TRBV4-3|NA
CASSQDPASEEWNTEAFF
TGCGCCAGCAGCCAAGATCCCGCAAGCGAGGAGTGGAACACTGAAGCTTTCTTT
>TRBD1|TRBJ2-2|TRBV7-3|NA
CASSPTSLTGSDTGELFF
TGTGCCAGCAGCCCGACTTCCCTGACAGGGTCCGACACCGGGGAGCTGTTTTTT
>NA|TRBJ2-3|TRBV27|NA
CASSPHTDTQYF
TGTGCCAGCAGTCCCCACACAGATACGCAGTATTTT
>NA|TRBJ1-5|TRBV5-6|NA
CASSLAIGGGNQPQHF
TGTGCCAGCAGCTTGGCCATCGGGGGAGGTAATCAGCCCCAGCATTTT
>NA|TRBJ1-1|TRBV19|NA
CASSPRTSLSLNTEAFF
TGTGCCAGTAGCCCGAGGACATCCCTCTCGTTGAACACTGAAGCTTTCTTT
>TRBD2|TRBJ2-4|TRBV6-1|NA
CASSEGGLAGGAASKNIQYF
TGTGCCAGCAGTGAAGGGGGGCTAGCGGGAGGTGCCGCGTCCAAAAACATTCAGTACTTC
>NA|TRBJ2-7|TRBV27|NA
CASSLTVPPYEQYF
TGTGCCAGCAGTTTGACAGTACCACCCTACGAGCAGTACTTC
>TRBD2|TRBJ2-1|TRBV2|once
CASIGLAGSSEQFF
TGTGCCAGCATAGGCCTAGCGGGGTCATCTGAGCAGTTCTTC
>TRBD1|TRBJ1-2|TRBV5-4|NA
CASSAVRQGANYGYTF
TGTGCCAGCAGCGCGGTAAGACAGGGAGCTAACTATGGCTACACCTTC
>TRBD2|TRBJ2-1|TRBV7-8|NA
CASIMWGGTYNEQFF
TGTGCCAGCATCATGTGGGGGGGGACCTACAATGAGCAGTTCTTC
>NA|TRBJ1-3|TRBV27|NA
CASSHRAGNTIYF
TGTGCCAGCAGCCACAGGGCTGGAAACACCATATATTTT
>NA|TRBJ2-7|TRBV5-4|NA
CASGPYYEQYF
TGTGCCAGCGGGCCGTACTACGAGCAGTACTTC
>NA|TRBJ1-2|TRBV6-5|NA
CASRSGGGYGYTF
TGTGCCAGCCGGTCGGGGGGCGGGTATGGCTACACCTTC
>TRBD1|TRBJ2-7|TRBV18|once
CASSPGQDEQYF
TGTGCCAGCTCACCGGGACAGGATGAGCAGTACTTC
>NA|TRBJ2-4|TRBV7-9|few
CASSFDGKAKNIQYF
TGTGCCAGCAGCTTCGACGGGAAAGCCAAAAACATTCAGTACTTC
>TRBD1|TRBJ2-7|TRBV15|NA
CATSRARDRGYPYEQYF
TGTGCCACCAGCAGGGCCAGGGACAGGGGTTACCCCTACGAGCAGTACTTC
>TRBD1|TRBJ1-2|TRBV7-2|NA
CASSGMTGFNYGYTF
TGTGCCAGCAGCGGGATGACAGGGTTTAACTATGGCTACACCTTC
>TRBD2|TRBJ2-1|TRBV6-2/TRBV6-3|NA
CASSYRGLAGHNEQFF
TGTGCCAGCAGTTACCGGGGACTAGCGGGCCACAATGAGCAGTTCTTC
>TRBD2|TRBJ2-1|TRBV19|NA
CASSIGAGGISEQFF
TGTGCCAGTAGTATCGGGGCGGGAGGAATTAGTGAGCAGTTCTTC
>NA|TRBJ1-1|TRBV12-3/TRBV12-4|NA
CASSLKPNTEAFF
TGTGCCAGCAGTTTAAAGCCGAACACTGAAGCTTTCTTT
>TRBD2|TRBJ2-5|TRBV24-1|few
CATSDPTPGGETQYF
TGTGCCACCAGTGACCCGACCCCGGGAGGAGAGACCCAGTACTTC
>NA|TRBJ1-3|TRBV5-3|NA
CARSLDARSSGNTIYF
TGTGCCAGAAGCTTGGACGCGAGAAGCTCTGGAAACACCATATATTTT
>TRBD1|TRBJ2-6|TRBV2|NA
CASSETTGGAGANVLTF
TGTGCCAGCAGTGAGACGACAGGGGGCGCTGGGGCCAACGTCCTGACTTTC
>NA|TRBJ1-1|TRBV29-1|NA
CSVVKMNTEAFF
TGCAGCGTTGTCAAAATGAACACTGAAGCTTTCTTT
>TRBD2|TRBJ2-1|TRBV19|NA
CASRSGGMGDEQFF
TGTGCCAGTAGGTCCGGGGGGATGGGAGATGAGCAGTTCTTC
>TRBD1|TRBJ1-3|TRBV5-1|NA
CASSLLGTDLSGNTIYF
TGCGCCAGCAGCTTGTTGGGGACAGACCTCTCTGGAAACACCATATATTTT
>NA|TRBJ1-1|TRBV19|NA
CARILSEGMYTEAFF
TGTGCCAGGATATTATCGGAGGGGATGTACACTGAAGCTTTCTTT
>NA|TRBJ1-1|TRBV6-5|NA
CASRARWTEAFF
TGTGCCAGCAGGGCTAGGTGGACTGAAGCTTTCTTT
>NA|TRBJ1-1|TRBV6-2/TRBV6-3|few
CASSYPRAEAFF
TGTGCCAGCAGTTACCCCAGGGCTGAAGCTTTCTTT
>NA|TRBJ1-4|TRBV12-3/TRBV12-4|NA
CASSFQGQLFF
TGTGCCAGCAGTTTCCAGGGGCAACTGTTTTTT
>TRBD1|TRBJ1-1|TRBV2|NA
CASTHRGLNTEAFF
TGTGCCAGCACTCACAGGGGGCTGAACACTGAAGCTTTCTTT
>NA|TRBJ1-6|TRBV5-5|NA
CASSLRGMGSYNSPLHF
TGTGCCAGCAGCTTGCGGGGGATGGGCTCCTATAATTCACCCCTCCACTTT
>TRBD1|TRBJ2-1|TRBV29-1|NA
CSVWDSGSYNEQFF
TGCAGCGTGTGGGACAGTGGCTCCTACAATGAGCAGTTCTTC
>NA|TRBJ1-1|TRBV27|NA
CASSPRGTEAFF
TGTGCCAGCAGTCCTAGGGGAACTGAAGCTTTCTTT
>NA|TRBJ1-2|TRBV10-3|NA
CAISAYDTGGYGYTF
TGTGCCATCAGTGCATACGATACGGGGGGCTATGGCTACACCTTC